This T cell receptor beta chain is drawn from a study of early T cells in non-severe SARS-CoV-2 infection. The CDR3 is 11 residues long. Per germline, CDR1 SGHDT and CDR2 YYEEEE. The germline V and J ends were trimmed by 1 base and 6 bases, with 2 bases remaining between them. In this sample, this clonotype turned up many times. TCRdb reanalysed the 5' RACE reads using MiXCR and keeps one entry per CDR3 protein. The table lists about 52,000 distinct CDR3 sequences, 9.5% to 11% of them singletons. The sequenced material came from whole blood. The sequence came from an adult who was a healthcare worker with PCR-confirmed SARS-CoV-2 infection or an uninfected control (not recorded which). V usage is TRBV5-6 and J usage is TRBJ2-1, with D uncertain. This chain's CDR3 is CASSLTNEQFF. In DNA form, the CDR3 reads TGTGCCAGCAGCTTGACCAATGAGCAGTTCTTC.